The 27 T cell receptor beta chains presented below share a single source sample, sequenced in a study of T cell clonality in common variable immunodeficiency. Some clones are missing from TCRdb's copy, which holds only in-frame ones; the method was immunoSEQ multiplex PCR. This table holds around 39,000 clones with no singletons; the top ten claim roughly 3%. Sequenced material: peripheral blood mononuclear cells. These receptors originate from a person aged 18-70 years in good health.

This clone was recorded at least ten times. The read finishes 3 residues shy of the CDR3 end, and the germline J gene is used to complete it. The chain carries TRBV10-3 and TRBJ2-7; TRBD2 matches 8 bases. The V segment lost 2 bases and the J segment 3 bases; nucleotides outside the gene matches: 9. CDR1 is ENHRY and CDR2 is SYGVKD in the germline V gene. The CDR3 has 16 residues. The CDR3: CAISEPGLGRGYEQYF. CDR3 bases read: TGTGCCATCAGTGAGCCGGGACTAGGAAGGGGCTACGAG.

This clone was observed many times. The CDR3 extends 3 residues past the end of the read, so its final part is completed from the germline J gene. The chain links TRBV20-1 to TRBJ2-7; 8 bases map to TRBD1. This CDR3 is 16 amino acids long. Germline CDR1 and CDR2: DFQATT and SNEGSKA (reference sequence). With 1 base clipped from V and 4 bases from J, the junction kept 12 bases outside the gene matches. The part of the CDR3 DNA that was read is TGCAGTGCTAGAGCTGCGTCGGGGACAGGATTTTACGAG. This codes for CSARAASGTGFYE. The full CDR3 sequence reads CSARAASGTGFYEQYF.

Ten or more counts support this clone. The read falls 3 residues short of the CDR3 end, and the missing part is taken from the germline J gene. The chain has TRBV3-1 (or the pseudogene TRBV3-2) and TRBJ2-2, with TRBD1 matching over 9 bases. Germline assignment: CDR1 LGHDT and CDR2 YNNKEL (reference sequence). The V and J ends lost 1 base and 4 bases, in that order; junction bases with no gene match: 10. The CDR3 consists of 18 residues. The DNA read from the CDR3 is TGTGCCAGCAGCCAAGTTCGGCTTACAGGGGGCAGCACCGGGGAG. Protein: CASSQVRLTGGSTGE. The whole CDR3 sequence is CASSQVRLTGGSTGELFF.

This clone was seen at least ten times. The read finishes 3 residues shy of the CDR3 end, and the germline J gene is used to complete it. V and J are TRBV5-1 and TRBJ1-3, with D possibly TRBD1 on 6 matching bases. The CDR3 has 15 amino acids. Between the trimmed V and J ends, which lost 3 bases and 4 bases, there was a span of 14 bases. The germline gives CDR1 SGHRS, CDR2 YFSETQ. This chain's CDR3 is CASSSSGQLGNTIYF. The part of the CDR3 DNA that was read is TGCGCCAGCAGCTCCTCCGGACAGCTAGGAAACACC.

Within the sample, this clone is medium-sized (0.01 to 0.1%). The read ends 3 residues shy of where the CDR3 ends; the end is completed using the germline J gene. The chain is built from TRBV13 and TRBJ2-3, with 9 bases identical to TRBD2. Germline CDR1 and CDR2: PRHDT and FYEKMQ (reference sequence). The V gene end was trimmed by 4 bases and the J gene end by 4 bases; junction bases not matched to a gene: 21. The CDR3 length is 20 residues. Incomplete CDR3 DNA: TGTGCCAGCAGCTCACCCTTCCCATCCATGCGGGAGGGCCGCGCAGATACG. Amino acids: CASSSPFPSMREGRADT. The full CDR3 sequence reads CASSSPFPSMREGRADTQYF.

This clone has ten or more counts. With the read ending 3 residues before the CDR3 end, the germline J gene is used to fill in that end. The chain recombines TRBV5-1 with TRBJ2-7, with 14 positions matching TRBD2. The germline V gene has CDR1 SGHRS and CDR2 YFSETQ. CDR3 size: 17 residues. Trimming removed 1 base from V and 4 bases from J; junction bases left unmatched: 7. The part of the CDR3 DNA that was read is TGCGCCAGCAGCTTGCCGGGACTAGCGGGAGCACGGTACGAG. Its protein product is CASSLPGLAGARYE. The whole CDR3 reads CASSLPGLAGARYEQYF.

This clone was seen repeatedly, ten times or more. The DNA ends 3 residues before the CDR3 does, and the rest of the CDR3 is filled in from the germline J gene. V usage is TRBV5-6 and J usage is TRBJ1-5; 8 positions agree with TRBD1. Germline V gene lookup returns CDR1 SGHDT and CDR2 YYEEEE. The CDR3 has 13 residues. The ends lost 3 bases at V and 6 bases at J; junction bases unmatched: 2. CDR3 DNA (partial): TGTGCCAGCAGCTCGACAGGGGCTCAGCCC. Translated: CASSSTGAQP. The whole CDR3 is CASSSTGAQPQHF.

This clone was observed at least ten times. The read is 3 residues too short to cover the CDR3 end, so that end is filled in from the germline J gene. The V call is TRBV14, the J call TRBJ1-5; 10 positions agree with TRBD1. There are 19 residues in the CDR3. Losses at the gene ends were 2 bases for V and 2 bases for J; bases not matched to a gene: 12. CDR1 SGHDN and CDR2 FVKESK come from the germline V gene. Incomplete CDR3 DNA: TGTGCCAGCAGCCAACCACCATATCCGGGACAGGGGTGCAATCAGCCC. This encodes CASSQPPYPGQGCNQP. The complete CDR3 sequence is CASSQPPYPGQGCNQPQHF.

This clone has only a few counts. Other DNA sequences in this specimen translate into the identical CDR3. The CDR3 DNA, read in part, is TGTGCCAGCAGCTTGGGGGGGAGGCAGGGGATTAACAATCAGCCC. Translation: CASSLGGRQGINNQP. The full CDR3 protein is CASSLGGRQGINNQPQHF. The chain uses TRBV7-8 and TRBJ1-5; maybe TRBD1 (6 bases). The CDR3 extends 3 residues past the end of the read, so its final part is completed from the germline J gene. The CDR3 has 18 residues. The V end was cut by 3 bases, the J end by 3 bases, with 21 bases between. Per the germline V gene, CDR1 is SGHVS and CDR2 is FQNEAQ.

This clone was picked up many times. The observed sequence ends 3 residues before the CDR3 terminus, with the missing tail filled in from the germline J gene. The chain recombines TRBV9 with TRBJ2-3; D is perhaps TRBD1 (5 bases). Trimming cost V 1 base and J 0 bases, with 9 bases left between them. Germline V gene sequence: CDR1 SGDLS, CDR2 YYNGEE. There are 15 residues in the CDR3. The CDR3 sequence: CASSVQGISTDTQYF. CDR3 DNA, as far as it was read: TGTGCCAGCAGCGTACAGGGAATTAGCACAGATACG.

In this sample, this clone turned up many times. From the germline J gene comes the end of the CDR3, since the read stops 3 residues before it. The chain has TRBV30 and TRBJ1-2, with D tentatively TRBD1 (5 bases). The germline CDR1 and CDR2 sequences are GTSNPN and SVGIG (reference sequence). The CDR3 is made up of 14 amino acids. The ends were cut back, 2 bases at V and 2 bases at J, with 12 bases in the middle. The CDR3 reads CAWSLTGRNYGYTF. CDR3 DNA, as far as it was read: TGTGCCTGGAGTCTTACAGGCCGGAACTATGGC.

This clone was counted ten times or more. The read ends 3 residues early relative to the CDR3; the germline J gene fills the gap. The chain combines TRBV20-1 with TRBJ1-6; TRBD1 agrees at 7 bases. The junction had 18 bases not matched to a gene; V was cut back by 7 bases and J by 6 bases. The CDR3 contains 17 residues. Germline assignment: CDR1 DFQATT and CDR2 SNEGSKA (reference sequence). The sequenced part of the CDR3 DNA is TGCAGTGTCAAACCTTTCCCCGGGACAGCCACTAATTCACCC. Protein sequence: CSVKPFPGTATNSP. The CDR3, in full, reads CSVKPFPGTATNSPLHF.

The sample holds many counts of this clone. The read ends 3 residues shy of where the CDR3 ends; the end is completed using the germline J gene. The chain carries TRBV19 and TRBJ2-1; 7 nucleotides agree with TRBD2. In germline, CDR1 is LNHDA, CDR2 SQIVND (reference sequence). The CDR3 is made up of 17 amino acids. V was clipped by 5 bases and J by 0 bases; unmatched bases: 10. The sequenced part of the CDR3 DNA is TGTGCCAGTAGTCCCCCAGTGCTAGCGGACTCCTACAATGAG. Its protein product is CASSPPVLADSYNE. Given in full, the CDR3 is CASSPPVLADSYNEQFF. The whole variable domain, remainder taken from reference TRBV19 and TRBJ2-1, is DGGITQSPKYLFRKEGQNVTLSCEQNLNHDAMYWYRQDPGQGLRLIYYSQIVNDFQKGDIAEGYSVSREKKESFPLTVTSAQKNPTAFYLCASSPPVLADSYNEQFFGPGTRLTVL.

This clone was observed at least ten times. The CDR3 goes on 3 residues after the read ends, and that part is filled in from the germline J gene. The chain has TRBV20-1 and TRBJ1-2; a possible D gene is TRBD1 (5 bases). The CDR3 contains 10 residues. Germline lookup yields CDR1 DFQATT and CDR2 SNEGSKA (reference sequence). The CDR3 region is CSAHGQGYTF. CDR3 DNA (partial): TGCAGTGCCCACGGACAAGGC.

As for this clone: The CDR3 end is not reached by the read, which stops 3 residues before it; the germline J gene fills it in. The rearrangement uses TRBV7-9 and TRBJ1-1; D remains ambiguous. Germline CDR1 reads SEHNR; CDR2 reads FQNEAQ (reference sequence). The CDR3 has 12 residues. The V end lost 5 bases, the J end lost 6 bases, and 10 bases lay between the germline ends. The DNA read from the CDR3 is TGTGCCAGCAGCCCCCCCACAGCTGAA. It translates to CASSPPTAE. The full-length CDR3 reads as CASSPPTAEAFF.

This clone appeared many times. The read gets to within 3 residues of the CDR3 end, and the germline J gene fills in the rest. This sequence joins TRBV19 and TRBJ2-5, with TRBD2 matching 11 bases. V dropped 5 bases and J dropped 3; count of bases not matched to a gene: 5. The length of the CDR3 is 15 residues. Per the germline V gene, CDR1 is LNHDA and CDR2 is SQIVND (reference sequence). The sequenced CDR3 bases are TGTGCCAGTAGTCCCGGACTAGCGGGCAAAGAGACC. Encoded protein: CASSPGLAGKET. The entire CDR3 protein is CASSPGLAGKETQYF.

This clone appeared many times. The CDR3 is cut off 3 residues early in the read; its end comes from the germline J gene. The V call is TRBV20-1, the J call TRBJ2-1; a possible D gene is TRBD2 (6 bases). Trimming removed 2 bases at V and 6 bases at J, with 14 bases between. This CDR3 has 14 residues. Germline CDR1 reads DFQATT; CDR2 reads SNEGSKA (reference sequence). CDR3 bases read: TGCAGTGCTAGATCCGGAGGGCTCCCCAATGAG. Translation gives CSARSGGLPNE. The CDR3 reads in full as CSARSGGLPNEQFF.

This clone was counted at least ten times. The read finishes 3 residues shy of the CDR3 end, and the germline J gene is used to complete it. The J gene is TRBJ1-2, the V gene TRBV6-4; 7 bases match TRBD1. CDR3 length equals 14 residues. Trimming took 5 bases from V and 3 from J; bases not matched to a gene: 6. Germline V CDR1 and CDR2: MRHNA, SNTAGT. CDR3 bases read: TGTGCCAGCAGTCTTACCGGGACAGACTATGGC. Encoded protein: CASSLTGTDYG. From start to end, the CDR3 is CASSLTGTDYGYTF.

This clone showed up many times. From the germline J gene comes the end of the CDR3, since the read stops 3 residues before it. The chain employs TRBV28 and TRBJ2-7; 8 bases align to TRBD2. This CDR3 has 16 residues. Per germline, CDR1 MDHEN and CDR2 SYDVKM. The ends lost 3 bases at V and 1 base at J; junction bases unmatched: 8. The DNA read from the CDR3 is TGTGCCAGCAGTTTCACCCTAGCGGGCCTTTCCTACGAG. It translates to CASSFTLAGLSYE. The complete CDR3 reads CASSFTLAGLSYEQYF.

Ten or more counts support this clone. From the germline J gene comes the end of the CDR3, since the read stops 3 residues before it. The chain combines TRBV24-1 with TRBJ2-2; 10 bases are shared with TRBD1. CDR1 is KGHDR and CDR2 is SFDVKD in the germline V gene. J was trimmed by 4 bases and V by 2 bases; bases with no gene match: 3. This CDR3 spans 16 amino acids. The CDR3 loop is CATSDSGTGVTGELFF. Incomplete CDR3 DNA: TGTGCCACCAGTGATTCGGGGACAGGGGTCACCGGGGAG.

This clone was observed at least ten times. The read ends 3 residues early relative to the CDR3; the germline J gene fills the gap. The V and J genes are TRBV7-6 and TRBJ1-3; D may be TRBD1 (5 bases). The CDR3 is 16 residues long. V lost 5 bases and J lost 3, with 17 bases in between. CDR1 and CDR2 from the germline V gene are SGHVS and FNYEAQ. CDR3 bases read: TGTGCCAGCAGCCCGGTGGGGGGGTCGGATGGAAACACC. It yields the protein CASSPVGGSDGNT. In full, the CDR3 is CASSPVGGSDGNTIYF. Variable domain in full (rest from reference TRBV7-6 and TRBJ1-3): GAGVSQSPRYKVTKRGQDVALRCDPISGHVSLYWYRQALGQGPEFLTYFNYEAQQDKSGLPNDRFSAERPEGSISTLTIQRTEQRDSAMYRCASSPVGGSDGNTIYFGEGSWLTVV.

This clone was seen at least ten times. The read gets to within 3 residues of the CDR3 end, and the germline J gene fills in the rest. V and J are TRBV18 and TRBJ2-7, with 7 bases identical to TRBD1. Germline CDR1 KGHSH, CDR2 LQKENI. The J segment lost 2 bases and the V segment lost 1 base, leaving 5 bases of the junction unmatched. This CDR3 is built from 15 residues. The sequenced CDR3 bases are TGTGCCAGCTCACCACTGGACAGGATGACCTACGAG. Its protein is CASSPLDRMTYE. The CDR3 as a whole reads CASSPLDRMTYEQYF. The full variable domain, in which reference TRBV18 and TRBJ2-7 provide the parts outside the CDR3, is NAGVMQNPRHLVRRRGQEARLRCSPMKGHSHVYWYRQLPEEGLKFMVYLQKENIIDESGMPKERFSAEFPKEGPSILRIQQVVRGDSAAYFCASSPLDRMTYEQYFGPGTRLTVT.

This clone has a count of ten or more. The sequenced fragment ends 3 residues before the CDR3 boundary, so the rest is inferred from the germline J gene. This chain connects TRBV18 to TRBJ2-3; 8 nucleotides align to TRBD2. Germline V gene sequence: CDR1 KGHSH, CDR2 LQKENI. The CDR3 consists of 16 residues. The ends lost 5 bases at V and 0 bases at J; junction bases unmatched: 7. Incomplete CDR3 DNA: TGTGCCAGCTCAGGGATGGCGGGAGGAAGCACAGATACG. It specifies CASSGMAGGSTDT. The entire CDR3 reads CASSGMAGGSTDTQYF.

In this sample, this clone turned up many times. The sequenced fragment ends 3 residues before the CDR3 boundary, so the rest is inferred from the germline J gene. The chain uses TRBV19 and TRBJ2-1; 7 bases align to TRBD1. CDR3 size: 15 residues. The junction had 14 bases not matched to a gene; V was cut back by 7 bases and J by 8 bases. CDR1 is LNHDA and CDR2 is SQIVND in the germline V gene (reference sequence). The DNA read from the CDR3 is TGTGCCAGTAAGGTTTCGGGACAGCCCCATGATGAG. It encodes CASKVSGQPHDE. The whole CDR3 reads CASKVSGQPHDEQFF.

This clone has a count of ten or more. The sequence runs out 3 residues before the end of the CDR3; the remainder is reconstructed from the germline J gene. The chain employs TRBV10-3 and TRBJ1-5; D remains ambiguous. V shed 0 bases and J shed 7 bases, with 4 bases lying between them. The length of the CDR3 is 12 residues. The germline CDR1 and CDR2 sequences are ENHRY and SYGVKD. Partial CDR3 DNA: TGTGCCATCAGTGAGTCCTACCAGCCC. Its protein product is CAISESYQP. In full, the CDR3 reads CAISESYQPQHF.

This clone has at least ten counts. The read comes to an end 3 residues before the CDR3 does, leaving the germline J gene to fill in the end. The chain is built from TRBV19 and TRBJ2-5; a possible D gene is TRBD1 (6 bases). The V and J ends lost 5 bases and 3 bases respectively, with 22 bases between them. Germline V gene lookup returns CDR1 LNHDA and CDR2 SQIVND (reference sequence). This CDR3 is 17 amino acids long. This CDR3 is CASSSNPSRGTKETQYF. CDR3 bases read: TGTGCCAGTAGTTCAAACCCCTCCAGGGGCACTAAAGAGACC.

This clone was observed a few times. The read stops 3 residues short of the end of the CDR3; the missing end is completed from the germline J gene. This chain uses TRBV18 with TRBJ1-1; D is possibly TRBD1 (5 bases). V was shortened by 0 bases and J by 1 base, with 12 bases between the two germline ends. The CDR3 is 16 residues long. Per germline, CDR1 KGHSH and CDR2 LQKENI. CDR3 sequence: CASSPPNGAGNTEAFF. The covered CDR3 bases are TGTGCCAGCTCACCACCGAATGGGGCCGGGAACACTGAA.